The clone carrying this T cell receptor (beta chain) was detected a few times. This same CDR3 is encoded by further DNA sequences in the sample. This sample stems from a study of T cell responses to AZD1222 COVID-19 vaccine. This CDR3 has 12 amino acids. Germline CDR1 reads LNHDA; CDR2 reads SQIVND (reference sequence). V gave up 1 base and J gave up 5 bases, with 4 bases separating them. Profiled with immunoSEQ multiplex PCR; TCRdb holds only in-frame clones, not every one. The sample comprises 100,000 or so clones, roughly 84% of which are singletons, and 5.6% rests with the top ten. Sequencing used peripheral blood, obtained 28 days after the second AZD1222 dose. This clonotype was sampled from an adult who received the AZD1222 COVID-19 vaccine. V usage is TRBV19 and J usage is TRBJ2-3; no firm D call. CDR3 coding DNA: TGTGCCAGTAGTATAGTGGGAGATACGCAGTATTTT. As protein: CASSIVGDTQYF.